The rows below give T cell receptor beta chains drawn from one sample of a study of T cells after posttransplantation cyclophosphamide. Clones were read by immunoSEQ multiplex PCR, and TCRdb kept only the in-frame ones, dropping some. In total the sample includes over 10,000 clones, none of them seen once. This material consisted of PBMCs, taken after allogeneic stem cell transplant with posttransplant cyclophosphamide. The receptors were gathered from a female patient aged 40-50 years who received an allogeneic stem cell transplant from an unrelated donor, was CMV-positive, and had acute GVHD only. Some T cells may be provided by the graft donor. Each CDR3 is given with its conserved first and last residue. A D gene is named only where the DNA matches it firmly. Only some rows state a clone size, as once, few, many or a class for expanded clones.

>many|TRBJ2-3|TRBV4-3|TRBD2
TGCGCCAGCAGCCAAGCGGTAGCGGGGGCCAACACAGATACGCAGTATTTT
CASSQAVAGANTDTQYF
>many|TRBJ2-7|TRBV5-1|NA
TGCGCCAGCAGCTTGGACGGACAGACGTTATACGAGCAGTACTTC
CASSLDGQTLYEQYF
>many|TRBJ2-5|TRBV5-1|TRBD2
TGCGCCAGCAGCTTGGCCCTAGCGGGAGGTACCTCAGAGACCCAGTACTTC
CASSLALAGGTSETQYF
>NA|TRBJ2-3|TRBV7-9|TRBD1
TGTGCCAGCAGCCTGGGACAGGGGGCAGATACGCAGTATTTT
CASSLGQGADTQYF
>many|TRBJ1-4|TRBV28|NA
TGTGCCAGCAGGGATCCGGGACTGTCTAATGAAAAACTGTTTTTT
CASRDPGLSNEKLFF
>NA|TRBJ1-1|TRBV7-3|NA
TGTGCCAGCAGTTTCCAGGGAACTGAAGCTTTCTTT
CASSFQGTEAFF
>NA|TRBJ1-6|TRBV29-1|TRBD1
TGCAGCGACCCCGGACAGGCTAATTCACCCCTCCACTTT
CSDPGQANSPLHF
>few|TRBJ1-6|TRBV11-2|TRBD1
TGTGCCAGCAGCTTCAGGGGGCGCATTTCACCCCTCCACTTT
CASSFRGRISPLHF
>few|TRBJ1-2|TRBV7-8|NA
TGTGCCAGCACCCGGACAGTCTCTAACTATGGCTACACCTTC
CASTRTVSNYGYTF
>NA|TRBJ2-2|TRBV7-3|TRBD1
TGTGCCAGCAGCCCCGACAGGGTCACCGGGGAGCTGTTTTTT
CASSPDRVTGELFF
>many|TRBJ1-1|TRBV28|NA
TGTGCCAGCAGTTTAGGCAGGGGCACTGAAGCTTTCTTT
CASSLGRGTEAFF
>NA|TRBJ2-5|TRBV25-1|TRBD2
TGTGCCAGCAGTACTTACCGGACTAGCGGGGGAGAGACCCAGTACTTC
CASSTYRTSGGETQYF
>few|TRBJ2-3|TRBV29-1|TRBD1
TGCAGCGTTCGGGACAGGGGAATCACAGATACGCAGTATTTT
CSVRDRGITDTQYF
>many|TRBJ2-2|TRBV7-6|NA
TGTGCCAGCAGCTTCGGCACAGAAGGAACCGGGGAGCTGTTTTTT
CASSFGTEGTGELFF
>few|TRBJ2-5|TRBV6-5|TRBD2
TGTGCCAGCTATTTGCGGGGGGGAGAGACCCAGTACTTC
CASYLRGGETQYF
>many|TRBJ1-2|TRBV25-1|TRBD1
TGTGCCAGCAGTGAACACCGGGACAGTGGAGGCTACACCTTC
CASSEHRDSGGYTF
>many|TRBJ1-2|TRBV5-4|NA
TGTGCCAGCAGCTTGGGGCGGTCTAACTATGGCTACACCTTC
CASSLGRSNYGYTF
>many|TRBJ2-3|TRBV11-2|NA
TGTGCCAGCAGCCCCTTGGGGGGGCTGACAGATACGCAGTATTTT
CASSPLGGLTDTQYF
>many|TRBJ1-1|TRBV6-5|NA
TGTGCCAGCAGTTACTCCGGGGTCTCGGACACTGAAGCTTTCTTT
CASSYSGVSDTEAFF
>large|TRBJ2-7|TRBV19|NA
TGTGCCAGTAGCCACAGGTACGAGCAGTACTTC
CASSHRYEQYF
>many|TRBJ2-7|TRBV28|TRBD1
TGTGCCAGCAAGGGACAGGGGTACCTCTCCTACGAGCAGTACTTC
CASKGQGYLSYEQYF
>many|TRBJ1-2|TRBV6-5|TRBD1
TGTGCCAGCAGTTACCAAGGAGGGGGCAACTATGGCTACACCTTC
CASSYQGGGNYGYTF
>few|TRBJ2-2|TRBV10-1|TRBD2
TGCGCCAGCAGTGAAGAGGGGACTAGCGGGCTTACGAACACCGGGGAGCTGTTTTTT
CASSEEGTSGLTNTGELFF
>NA|TRBJ2-4|TRBV5-1|TRBD1
TGCGCCAGCAGCTCCGGGACAGGGGATTCGGCGTTAGCCAAAAACATTCAGTACTTC
CASSSGTGDSALAKNIQYF
>few|TRBJ2-5|TRBV7-6|TRBD2
TGTGCCAGCAGCTTAGAGGCAAGGGAGGGAGAGACCCAGTACTTC
CASSLEAREGETQYF
>many|TRBJ2-3|TRBV27|TRBD2
TGTGCCAGCAGTTTGAGCGGGAGGGCCTCCGATACGCAGTATTTT
CASSLSGRASDTQYF
>many|TRBJ1-1|TRBV7-3|NA
TGTGCCAGCAGCTTAAACAGAAACACTGAAGCTTTCTTT
CASSLNRNTEAFF
>few|TRBJ2-5|TRBV7-8|NA
TGTGCCAGCAGCCATCCCGACCCTGGGGCGACCCAGTACTTC
CASSHPDPGATQYF
>few|TRBJ2-2|TRBV10-3|TRBD2
TGTGCCATCAATGGCGGGGGGATCACCGGGGAGCTGTTTTTT
CAINGGGITGELFF
>many|TRBJ2-7|TRBV7-9|NA
TGTGCCAGCAGCTTCGCATACAGATACGAGCAGTACTTC
CASSFAYRYEQYF
>many|TRBJ2-7|TRBV10-1|TRBD1
TGCGCCAGCAGCACCGGGACAGGGGAATACGAGCAGTACTTC
CASSTGTGEYEQYF
>many|TRBJ2-1|TRBV7-3|TRBD2
TGTGCCAGCAGCCCTGAACGCGGGAGGGCCTACAATGAGCAGTTCTTC
CASSPERGRAYNEQFF
>medium-sized|TRBJ1-1|TRBV4-2|NA
TGTGCCAGCAGCCCATCGACACCGAACACTGAAGCTTTCTTT
CASSPSTPNTEAFF
>many|TRBJ2-7|TRBV27|NA
TGTGCCAGCAGTCCCCAGGGAGGATGGCACAACGAGCAGTACTTC
CASSPQGGWHNEQYF
>NA|TRBJ1-2|TRBV18|TRBD1
TGTGCCAGCTCACCACGCACGGGACAGGGCTATGGCTACACCTTC
CASSPRTGQGYGYTF
>NA|TRBJ2-5|TRBV7-9|TRBD1
TGTGCCAGCAGCCCAACAGGGGTGGAGACCCAGTACTTC
CASSPTGVETQYF
>many|TRBJ2-3|TRBV7-2|NA
TGTGCCAGCAGCTTAGGAGGGGGGGCCAGGTATACGCAGTATTTT
CASSLGGGARYTQYF
>few|TRBJ2-1|TRBV28|NA
TGTGCCAGCACCCCCGGGGTGTTCCATTACAATGAGCAGTTCTTC
CASTPGVFHYNEQFF
>NA|TRBJ2-3|TRBV7-2|TRBD2
TGTGCCAGCAGCTTTTTAGCGGGAGGGCCCCCAGATACGCAGTATTTT
CASSFLAGGPPDTQYF
>many|TRBJ1-4|TRBV6-1|NA
TGTGCCAGCAGTGAATCAGGGGCTCAGAATGAAAAACTGTTTTTT
CASSESGAQNEKLFF
>many|TRBJ2-1|TRBV7-2|TRBD2
TGTGCCAGCAGCTTATCTTCCGGGACTAGCGGATACAATGAGCAGTTCTTC
CASSLSSGTSGYNEQFF
>many|TRBJ1-2|TRBV28|NA
TGTGCCAGCATTACCGGGGGGGTGCAGGGACGAGGCTACACCTTC
CASITGGVQGRGYTF
>many|TRBJ2-3|TRBV4-1|NA
TGCGCCAGCAGCCAAGAGGGAGGTAGACTGAGCACAGATACGCAGTATTTT
CASSQEGGRLSTDTQYF
>many|TRBJ2-5|TRBV2|TRBD1
TGTGCCAGCAGTGCCGGGACAGGGCGGGAGACCCAGTACTTC
CASSAGTGRETQYF
>NA|TRBJ1-6|TRBV9|TRBD1
TGTGCCAGCAGCGTAGGACAGGGAAAGATTGGCTCACCCCTCCACTTT
CASSVGQGKIGSPLHF
>many|TRBJ2-7|TRBV4-2|NA
TGTGCCAGCAGCCAAGTACAAGGAGACGAGCAGTACTTC
CASSQVQGDEQYF
>many|TRBJ2-2|TRBV7-7|NA
TGTGCCAGCAGCCTTAACACCGGGGAGCTGTTTTTT
CASSLNTGELFF
>few|TRBJ1-2|TRBV9|TRBD1
TGTGCCAGCAGGTCGGGACAGGCTAACTATGGCTACACCTTC
CASRSGQANYGYTF
>many|TRBJ2-1|TRBV11-3|TRBD2
TGTGCCAGCAGCTCAGCGGGAGGTACCTACAATGAGCAGTTCTTC
CASSSAGGTYNEQFF
>few|TRBJ2-5|TRBV5-5|NA
TGTGCCAGCAGCTCGGCATCCGTAACAGGGGGCGGGAGGGAGACCCAGTACTTC
CASSSASVTGGGRETQYF
>NA|TRBJ2-7|TRBV5-1|TRBD2
TGCGCCAGCAAGGCTAGCGGGAACTACGAGCAGTACTTC
CASKASGNYEQYF
>many|TRBJ1-1|TRBV11-3|TRBD1
TGTGCCAGCAGCATCGGGACAGGGAACACTGAAGCTTTCTTT
CASSIGTGNTEAFF
>many|TRBJ2-7|TRBV19|NA
TGTGCCAGTAGGACAGGTAATCACCCCTACGAGCAGTACTTC
CASRTGNHPYEQYF
>many|TRBJ2-3|TRBV2|NA
TGTGCCAGCAGTAAGGGGGGGAGCACAGATACGCAGTATTTT
CASSKGGSTDTQYF
>NA|TRBJ1-3|TRBV4-1|NA
TGCGCCAGCAGCCAAGATCCGGGGACCCGGGCCGCGGGGGGAAACACCATATATTTT
CASSQDPGTRAAGGNTIYF
>NA|TRBJ1-5|TRBV28|NA
TGTGCCAGCAGTTTTGTAACCCCGGTAACGAATCAGCCCCAGCATTTT
CASSFVTPVTNQPQHF
>many|TRBJ1-1|TRBV19|NA
TGTGCCAGTAGTTGGCGCGGGACTGAAGCTTTCTTT
CASSWRGTEAFF
>many|TRBJ1-4|TRBV6-5|NA
TGTGCCAGCAGTTCCGGGAGTGAAAAACTGTTTTTT
CASSSGSEKLFF
>many|TRBJ1-1|TRBV5-6|TRBD1
TGTGCCAGCAGCTTGGTGACAGGGGAGTACCGAGCTTTCTTT
CASSLVTGEYRAFF
>many|TRBJ1-6|TRBV18|TRBD1
TGTGCCAGCTCACTAGATCCGGGACAGGGGTCACCCCTCCACTTT
CASSLDPGQGSPLHF